One and the same sample provided the 16 T cell receptor beta chains below, sequenced in a study of cytomegalovirus exposure and HLA in healthy donors. Amplification used 60 Vbeta primers and 13 Jbeta primers. Profiling relied on immunoSEQ multiplex PCR, and the TCRdb table lists in-frame clones only, not all of them. The sample shows about 190,000 clones, around 85% of them seen only once. Sample: PBMCs. These TCRs come from a man between 18 and 29 years old in good health and CMV-seronegative.

The chain combines TRBV28 with TRBJ2-7; maybe TRBD1 (5 bases). The CDR3 sequence is 14 residues long. Germline-derived CDR1 and CDR2 are MDHEN and SYDVKM. Deletions cut 7 bases from V and 2 bases from J, with 15 bases between. The CDR3 spells CASTPLQGPYEQYF. As DNA, the CDR3 is TGTGCCAGCACCCCCCTGCAGGGTCCCTACGAGCAGTACTTC.

V gene TRBV2 combines with J gene TRBJ2-7; perhaps TRBD1 as D (6 bases). The CDR3 spans 13 residues. The V gene lost 6 bases and the J gene lost 2 bases, with 11 bases spanning the gap. The germline V gene encodes CDR1 SNHLY and CDR2 FYNNEI. The DNA for the CDR3 is TGTGCCAGCAGCGTACAGGGTACCTACGAGCAGTACTTC. It codes for CASSVQGTYEQYF. Using reference TRBV2 and TRBJ2-7 for the parts outside the CDR3, the full variable domain is EPEVTQTPSHQVTQMGQEVILRCVPISNHLYFYWYRQILGQKVEFLVSFYNNEISEKSEIFDDQFSVERPDGSNFTLKIRSTKLEDSAMYFCASSVQGTYEQYFGPGTRLTVT.

The sample holds one count of this clone. J is TRBJ2-7 and V is TRBV9, with a weak D call TRBD1 (6 bases). The CDR3 has 16 residues. Germline V gene data show CDR1 as SGDLS and CDR2 as YYNGEE. V dropped 0 bases and J dropped 6 bases, with 19 bases sitting between them. The CDR3: CASSVATQGHFSEQYF. The DNA of the CDR3 is TGTGCCAGCAGCGTAGCCACACAGGGCCATTTTAGCGAGCAGTACTTC.

The rearrangement links TRBV11-2 to TRBJ2-2, with a tentative D call TRBD2 (6 bases). The V gene's germline CDR1 is SGHAT and CDR2 FQNNGV. This CDR3 region has 15 residues. Trimming pared 7 bases from V and 5 bases from J, leaving 17 bases between. In DNA, the CDR3 is TGTGCCAGCACCCGATCCATTGGGGGGACCGGGGAGCTGTTTTTT. Protein: CASTRSIGGTGELFF.

The count of this clone is one. The CDR3 sequence: CASSPGLAGASEQYF. The CDR3 DNA follows: TGTGCCAGCTCACCCGGACTAGCGGGAGCAAGTGAGCAGTACTTC. The rearrangement joins TRBV18 to TRBJ2-7, with 13 bases lining up with TRBD2. V lost 3 bases, J lost 7 bases, and 6 bases stayed unmatched. This CDR3 has 15 residues. Germline loops: CDR1 KGHSH, CDR2 LQKENI.

Regarding this clone: The junction does not match germline at one end; this may be a read error. The chain recombines TRBV18 with TRBJ2-7; the match to TRBD1 covers 7 bases. Germline V CDR1 and CDR2: KGHSH, LQKENI. This CDR3 is 14 amino acids long. The CDR3 DNA follows: TGTGCCAGCTCACCACAGGGGGCAGCCGACGAGCAATACTTC. Amino acids: CASSPQGAADEQYF.

This chain connects TRBV9 to TRBJ2-1; D might be TRBD2 (5 bases). This CDR3 spans 13 amino acids. CDR1 and CDR2 from the germline V gene are SGDLS and YYNGEE. Trimming removed 3 bases at V and 10 bases at J, with 14 bases between. The CDR3 sequence is CASSADWSREQFF. Written as DNA, the CDR3 is TGTGCCAGCAGCGCGGACTGGTCGCGGGAGCAGTTCTTC.

The CDR3 loop reads CASSGGLAGGDYEQYF. The CDR3 nucleotides read TGTGCCAGCAGCGGTGGACTAGCGGGGGGGGACTACGAGCAGTACTTC. The chain recombines TRBV5-6 with TRBJ2-7; TRBD2 matches 15 bases. Germline V gene lookup returns CDR1 SGHDT and CDR2 YYEEEE. After removal of 4 bases from V and 3 bases from J, the junction contained 5 bases not matched to a gene. CDR3 length: 16 residues. Supplemented by reference TRBV5-6 and TRBJ2-7, the full variable domain reads DAGVTQSPTHLIKTRGQQVTLRCSPKSGHDTVSWYQQALGQGPQFIFQYYEEEERQRGNFPDRFSGHQFPNYSSELNVNALLLGDSALYLCASSGGLAGGDYEQYFGPGTRLTVT.

The chain links TRBV21-1 to TRBJ2-7; the D segment call TRBD1 is taken from the table without a DNA check. TRBV21-1 is a listed pseudogene. The CDR3 loop spans 13 amino acids. The DNA for the CDR3 is TGTGCCAGCAGCAAAGAGGGGGACTACGAGCAGTACTTC. Translated: CASSKEGDYEQYF.

V usage is TRBV15 and J usage is TRBJ1-2; 12 bases align to TRBD1. V dropped 5 bases and J dropped 2; count of bases not matched to a gene: 15. The CDR3 totals 19 residues. Germline V gives CDR1 LNHNV, CDR2 YYDKDF (reference sequence). The DNA of the CDR3 is TGTGCCACCAGCGGCAAAGGGACAGGGGGCTGGTTCCCCAACTATGGCTACACCTTC. It specifies CATSGKGTGGWFPNYGYTF.

Only one count was recorded for this clone. This chain uses TRBV6-5 with TRBJ2-7, with 9 bases that match TRBD1. The CDR3 consists of 15 residues. V shed 4 bases, J shed 2 bases, and the junction held 6 bases outside the gene matches. CDR1 and CDR2 from the germline V gene are MNHEY and SVGAGI. CDR3 sequence reads: CASSWDRTGAYEQYF. DNA of the CDR3: TGTGCCAGCAGTTGGGACAGGACAGGGGCCTACGAGCAGTACTTC.

The rearrangement joins TRBV6-1 to TRBJ2-3; 10 nucleotides agree with TRBD1. Trimming cost V 8 bases and J 4 bases; bases outside gene matches: 3. CDR1 is MNHNS and CDR2 is SASEGT in the germline V gene. The CDR3 is 13 residues long. The CDR3 DNA sequence: TGTGCCAGCCGGACAGGGGGAGCAGATACGCAGTATTTT. This translates into CASRTGGADTQYF.

The count of this clone is one. CDR3 protein: CASSIFGLNSNQPQHF. The CDR3 DNA sequence: TGTGCCAGTAGTATATTCGGACTGAATAGCAATCAGCCCCAGCATTTT. The chain carries TRBV19 and TRBJ1-5, with D hard to call. CDR3 size: 16 residues. V gave up 2 bases and J gave up 0 bases, with 11 bases separating them. Germline assignment: CDR1 LNHDA and CDR2 SQIVND (reference sequence). Full variable domain (rest looked up from reference TRBV19 and TRBJ1-5): DGGITQSPKYLFRKEGQNVTLSCEQNLNHDAMYWYRQDPGQGLRLIYYSQIVNDFQKGDIAEGYSVSREKKESFPLTVTSAQKNPTAFYLCASSIFGLNSNQPQHFGDGTRLSIL.

This clone was seen a single time. This chain uses TRBV4-3 with TRBJ1-1; D gene unclear. V was pared by 1 base and J by 1 base, with 7 bases between. The V gene's germline CDR1 is LGHNA and CDR2 YSLEER. This CDR3 is built from 14 residues. This CDR3 is CASSQVLGNTEAFF. The CDR3 DNA reads as TGCGCCAGCAGCCAAGTTCTAGGGAACACTGAAGCTTTCTTT.

This clone was counted between two and nine times. The V and J genes are TRBV7-3 and TRBJ2-6; the match to TRBD1 covers 8 bases. Germline V lookup: CDR1 SGHTA, CDR2 FQGTGA. Unmatched junction bases numbered 4, after V lost 5 bases and J lost 4 bases. There are 15 residues in the CDR3. The CDR3 region has the DNA TGTGCCAGCAGCCCGGACAGGGCGGGGGCCAACGTCCTGACTTTC. Translated, it gives CASSPDRAGANVLTF.

This clone came up once. The chain has TRBV11-1 and TRBJ2-7; 8 bases align to TRBD1. The CDR3 extends over 16 amino acids. Trimming at V came to 1 base and at J to 0 bases, leaving 5 bases not matched to a gene. In germline, CDR1 is SGHAT, CDR2 FQDESV (reference sequence). Written as DNA, the CDR3 is TGTGCCAGCAGCTTAGTTACAGGGGGGAACTCCTACGAGCAGTACTTC. This sequence encodes CASSLVTGGNSYEQYF.